What follows are 21 T cell receptor beta chains derived from one specimen sequenced in a study of neurological immune-mediated disorders. TCRdb re-called the 5' RACE reads with MiXCR, one entry per CDR3 protein. The profile covers about 27,000 distinct CDR3 sequences, with around 2.5% appearing a single time and roughly 2.5% taken by the ten largest. Sequencing was carried out using PBMCs. Receptor source: a woman aged 45-65 years with multiple sclerosis.

This clonotype was seen repeatedly, ten times or more. The gene calls are TRBV20-1 and TRBJ1-2; no clear D. V lost 6 bases, J lost 2 bases, and 7 bases lay in between. Germline CDR1 reads DFQATT; CDR2 reads SNEGSKA (reference sequence). The CDR3 extends over 11 amino acids. Here the CDR3 reads CSAWVNYGYTF. CDR3 nucleotide sequence: TGCAGTGCATGGGTGAACTATGGCTACACCTTC.

This clonotype was recorded many times. V gene TRBV3-1 combines with J gene TRBJ2-7; D not resolved. Germline CDR1 reads LGHDT; CDR2 reads YNNKEL (reference sequence). The germline V and J ends were trimmed by 3 bases and 2 bases, with 11 bases remaining between them. The length of the CDR3 is 14 residues. The CDR3 DNA is TGTGCCAGCAGCCAGACAACTAAAGCCTACGAGCAGTACTTC. Amino acid sequence: CASSQTTKAYEQYF.

This clonotype appeared a few times. A read error is possible here, since a much larger clone lies one base away. The CDR3 is CTSSYTGELFF. The DNA for the CDR3 is TGTACCAGCAGTTACACCGGGGAGCTGTTTTTT. V gene TRBV12-3 or TRBV12-4 combines with J gene TRBJ2-2; D call uncertain. The CDR3 is made up of 11 amino acids.

This clonotype was counted ten times or more. The chain recombines TRBV7-2 with TRBJ2-4, with 14 positions matching TRBD2. V dropped 6 bases and J dropped 5; count of bases not matched to a gene: 6. The length of the CDR3 is 16 residues. Germline-derived CDR1 and CDR2 are SGHTA and FQGNSA. CDR3 in DNA: TGTGCCAGCAGTCAGACTAGCGGGGGGGCTGAAAACATTCAGTACTTC. Translating gives CASSQTSGGAENIQYF.

This chain joins TRBV20-1 and TRBJ2-1, with D possibly matching TRBD2 (6 bases). In germline, CDR1 is DFQATT, CDR2 SNEGSKA (reference sequence). V lost 4 bases and J lost 0, with 10 bases in between. The CDR3 sequence is 14 residues long. The DNA for the CDR3 is TGCAGTGCTACGGGGGACTTCTCCTACAATGAGCAGTTCTTC. Its protein product is CSATGDFSYNEQFF.

In this sample, this clonotype turned up many times. This chain links TRBV6-2 or TRBV6-3 with TRBJ2-1; D is uncertain. Germline V gene sequence: CDR1 MNHEY, CDR2 SVGEGT. The CDR3 has 13 residues. The germline V and J ends were trimmed by 2 bases and 5 bases, with 7 bases remaining between them. The DNA for the CDR3 is TGTGCCAGCAGTTACGTAACCCACAATGAGCAGTTCTTC. Protein sequence: CASSYVTHNEQFF.

In its sample, this clonotype was seen many times. The chain links TRBV10-2 to TRBJ2-7, with 8 bases that match TRBD2. The germline CDR1 and CDR2 sequences are WSHSY and SAAADI. J was trimmed by 2 bases and V by 6 bases; bases with no gene match: 9. CDR3 length: 15 amino acids. CDR3 sequence: CASRAYGGLAYEQYF. The CDR3 DNA reads TGCGCCAGCAGAGCCTACGGGGGACTAGCCTACGAGCAGTACTTC.

The sample holds many counts of this clonotype. The genes are TRBV5-6 and TRBJ1-1, with 11 nucleotides matching TRBD1. This CDR3 is built from 17 residues. Per the germline V gene, CDR1 is SGHDT and CDR2 is YYEEEE. The ends lost 0 bases at V and 6 bases at J; junction bases unmatched: 10. The CDR3 loop reads CASSLAGQGAKWSEAFF. The CDR3 DNA sequence: TGTGCCAGCAGCTTGGCTGGACAGGGGGCGAAGTGGTCTGAAGCTTTCTTT.

This clonotype was counted at least ten times. The chain's CDR3 is CAIPAGDPDTQYF. The CDR3 coding sequence is TGTGCCATCCCAGCGGGGGACCCAGATACGCAGTATTTT. The chain joins TRBV10-3 to TRBJ2-3, with TRBD2 matching over 8 bases. The CDR3 length is 13 residues. The V and J ends lost 8 bases and 4 bases, in that order; junction bases with no gene match: 5. The germline CDR1 and CDR2 sequences are ENHRY and SYGVKD.

The chain employs TRBV12-3 or TRBV12-4 and TRBJ1-3; D not certain. Trimming cost V 2 bases and J 4 bases, with 6 bases left between them. The CDR3 extends over 13 amino acids. The CDR3 coding sequence is TGTGCCAGCAGTTTATACGGGGGAAACACCATATATTTT. Its protein product is CASSLYGGNTIYF.

The chain combines TRBV20-1 with TRBJ1-5; TRBD1 matches 8 bases. With V trimmed by 2 bases and J by 1 base, 1 base remained unmatched. CDR3 length equals 14 residues. From germline, CDR1 is DFQATT and CDR2 SNEGSKA (reference sequence). CDR3 bases: TGCAGTGCTAGACAGGGGGCGAGCAATCAGCCCCAGCATTTT. Its protein product is CSARQGASNQPQHF.

This clonotype rates as medium-sized. The rearrangement uses TRBV12-3 or TRBV12-4 and TRBJ2-3; 7 positions match TRBD2. This CDR3 has 18 residues. Losses at the gene ends were 7 bases for V and 2 bases for J; bases not matched to a gene: 18. This CDR3 is CASNGPMTSSSYTDTQYF. CDR3 DNA sequence: TGTGCCAGCAATGGCCCGATGACTAGCAGCAGTTACACAGATACGCAGTATTTT.

This clonotype was found many times. The chain links TRBV7-3 to TRBJ2-2; perhaps D is TRBD1 or TRBD2 (5 bases each). Per the germline V gene, CDR1 is SGHTA and CDR2 is FQGTGA. The CDR3 consists of 14 residues. V was shortened by 6 bases and J by 5 bases, with 13 bases between the two germline ends. CDR3 loop: CASRFEGRTGELFF. CDR3 sequence (DNA): TGTGCCAGCAGATTTGAGGGACGTACCGGGGAGCTGTTTTTT.

This clonotype was counted at least ten times. V and J are TRBV18 and TRBJ2-3; D possibly corresponds to TRBD1 (5 bases). Deletions cut 5 bases from V and 0 bases from J, with 9 bases between. The CDR3 runs 14 residues. CDR1 and CDR2 from the germline V gene are KGHSH and LQKENI. The CDR3 DNA sequence: TGTGCCAGCTCAACGACAGAAAGCACAGATACGCAGTATTTT. Its protein product is CASSTTESTDTQYF. The full variable domain, rest sourced from reference TRBV18 and TRBJ2-3, is NAGVMQNPRHLVRRRGQEARLRCSPMKGHSHVYWYRQLPEEGLKFMVYLQKENIIDESGMPKERFSAEFPKEGPSILRIQQVVRGDSAAYFCASSTTESTDTQYFGPGTRLTVL.

The CDR3 sequence: CSARDLQEQYF. The DNA for the CDR3 is TGCAGTGCTAGAGATCTACAAGAGCAGTACTTC. The chain recombines TRBV20-1 with TRBJ2-7; D gene unclear. CDR3 length equals 11 residues. V was pared by 0 bases and J by 7 bases, with 7 bases between. Germline CDR1 reads DFQATT; CDR2 reads SNEGSKA (reference sequence).

The sample holds many counts of this clonotype. The chain recombines TRBV20-1 with TRBJ2-1, with a possible D match to TRBD2 (6 bases). This CDR3 region has 13 residues. Trimming removed 6 bases at V and 5 bases at J, with 14 bases between. Germline lookup yields CDR1 DFQATT and CDR2 SNEGSKA (reference sequence). CDR3 amino acids: CSAITGGNNEQFF. Written as DNA, the CDR3 is TGCAGTGCAATCACCGGGGGAAACAATGAGCAGTTCTTC.

This clonotype was found many times. The chain has TRBV7-3 and TRBJ2-7, with TRBD1 identical over 9 bases. V shed 5 bases and J 3 bases; nucleotides not matched to a gene: 8. The CDR3 consists of 15 residues. Germline V gene data show CDR1 as SGHTA and CDR2 as FQGTGA. The CDR3 reads CASSEQGAPHYEQYF. Written as DNA, the CDR3 is TGTGCCAGCAGCGAACAGGGGGCTCCTCACTACGAGCAGTACTTC.

This clonotype was detected ten times or more. The chain employs TRBV20-1 and TRBJ2-1; possibly TRBD1 for D (6 bases). CDR1 and CDR2 (germline): DFQATT, SNEGSKA (reference sequence). The V gene lost 5 bases and the J gene lost 6 bases, with 17 bases spanning the gap. The CDR3 contains 14 residues. In DNA form, the CDR3 reads TGCAGTGCTGCCGGGTCGGACAGCTTCAATGAGCAGTTCTTC. Its translation is CSAAGSDSFNEQFF.

At least ten counts were recorded for this clonotype. This sequence joins TRBV6-6 and TRBJ2-7, with D possibly matching TRBD1 (6 bases). Germline loops: CDR1 MNHNY, CDR2 SVGAGI (reference sequence). This CDR3 has 12 amino acids. V was clipped by 5 bases and J by 5 bases, with 10 bases between them. CDR3 nucleotide sequence: TGTGCCAGCAGTGCTGGGGGCAACGAGCAGTACTTC. Residues: CASSAGGNEQYF.

This clonotype was observed many times. V is TRBV6-1 and J is TRBJ2-1, with D uncertain. Germline values: CDR1 MNHNS, CDR2 SASEGT. The ends were cut back, 8 bases at V and 8 bases at J, with 10 bases in the middle. The length of the CDR3 is 11 residues. In DNA form, the CDR3 reads TGTGCCAGCCGTATATTGGATGAGCAGTTCTTC. Translating gives CASRILDEQFF.

Of note for this clonotype: Just one base apart from a much larger clone, this may be a read error. The rearrangement joins TRBV14 to TRBJ2-1; tentatively, D is TRBD2 (5 bases). Germline V gene lookup returns CDR1 SGHDN and CDR2 FVKESK. V lost 5 bases, J lost 11 bases, and 13 bases lay in between. This CDR3 comprises 12 residues. In DNA, the CDR3 is TGTGCCAGCAGCACAGCGAGGGTGAAGCAGTTCTTC. Encoded protein: CASSTARVKQFF.